These T cell receptor beta chains were read from a single sample in a study of control samples from healthy donors and cancer patients. Clones were sequenced by immunoSEQ multiplex PCR, and TCRdb holds only the in-frame ones, with some missing. Counted here are over 100,000 clones, roughly 94% occurring once; the ten biggest clones make up about 2.5%. Sample: blood. The receptors shown here come from a woman aged 18 to 35 in good health. Both conserved end residues are part of each CDR3. D genes are given only for firm matches. Expanded clones are given a class, and other clones once, few, many or no size at all.

clone_size d_call j_call v_call cdr3_aa cdr3_nt
few TRBD2 TRBJ2-7 TRBV7-9 CASSSTGTSGSYEQYF TGTGCCAGCAGCTCAACCGGGACTAGCGGTTCCTACGAGCAGTACTTC
. . TRBJ2-7 TRBV27 CASSPLGWSSYEQYF TGTGCCAGCAGCCCCTTGGGTTGGAGCTCCTACGAGCAGTACTTC
. . TRBJ1-5 TRBV19 CASSIGRGNQPQHF TGTGCCAGTAGTATAGGCAGGGGCAATCAGCCCCAGCATTTT
. . TRBJ2-3 TRBV7-9 CASSVEKDTQYF TGTGCCAGCAGCGTAGAGAAAGATACGCAGTATTTT
. . TRBJ1-1 TRBV30 CAWSLRHHTEAFF TGTGCCTGGAGTCTGCGGCATCACACTGAAGCTTTCTTT
once TRBD2 TRBJ2-1 TRBV27 CASSNLAGMYNEQFF TGTGCCAGCAGTAATCTAGCGGGGATGTACAATGAGCAGTTCTTC
once . TRBJ1-2 TRBV5-1 CASSFSGAGGYTF TGCGCCAGCAGCTTTTCGGGGGCAGGCGGCTACACCTTC
. . TRBJ1-2 TRBV14 CASSPILHYGYTF TGTGCCAGCAGCCCCATTCTGCACTATGGCTACACCTTC
. . TRBJ2-3 TRBV11-1 CASSRGLHTDTQYF TGTGCCAGCAGCCGGGGACTTCACACAGATACGCAGTATTTT
. TRBD2 TRBJ2-5 TRBV18 CASSPSGLAGRETQYF TGTGCCAGCTCACCTTCTGGACTAGCGGGAAGAGAGACCCAGTACTTC
. . TRBJ1-3 TRBV5-8 CASSLARKGSSGNTIYF TGTGCCAGCAGCTTGGCCCGTAAGGGAAGCTCTGGAAACACCATATATTTT
. . TRBJ1-6 TRBV15 CATSREGPRSPLHF TGTGCCACCAGCAGAGAAGGTCCGCGGTCACCCCTCCACTTT
. TRBD1 TRBJ2-1 TRBV7-3 CASSLTGGGKNEQFF TGTGCCAGCAGCTTGACAGGGGGCGGGAAAAATGAGCAGTTCTTC
. TRBD2 TRBJ2-5 TRBV5-4 CASSQPLAGGHQETQYF TGTGCCAGCAGCCAACCTCTAGCGGGAGGGCACCAAGAGACCCAGTACTTC
. TRBD2 TRBJ2-2 TRBV18 CASSVLAGGNPTNTGELFF TGTGCCAGCTCAGTACTAGCGGGGGGCAACCCTACGAACACCGGGGAGCTGTTTTTT
. TRBD2 TRBJ2-7 TRBV14 CASSQVIGRGYEQYF TGTGCCAGCAGCCAAGTAATCGGGAGGGGGTACGAGCAGTACTTC
. . TRBJ2-7 TRBV6-5 CASSPSVTGAYEQYF TGTGCCAGCAGTCCCAGCGTGACGGGTGCCTACGAGCAGTACTTC
. . TRBJ2-1 TRBV29-1 CSVERSENEQFF TGCAGCGTTGAGAGAAGCGAGAATGAGCAGTTCTTC
. TRBD1 TRBJ1-4 TRBV12-5 CASGGQGDEKLFF TGTGCTAGTGGTGGACAGGGAGATGAAAAACTGTTTTTT
. . TRBJ2-7 TRBV5-8 CASSFTYEQYF TGTGCCAGCAGCTTTACCTACGAGCAGTACTTC
. . TRBJ2-5 TRBV12-3/TRBV12-4 CASNPSGWEAQYF TGTGCCAGCAACCCATCAGGGTGGGAGGCCCAGTACTTC
. . TRBJ2-5 TRBV4-1 CASSPGLTQETQYF TGCGCCAGCAGCCCCGGACTAACCCAAGAGACCCAGTACTTC
once . TRBJ1-1 TRBV19 CASSYLPGAPSNTEAFF TGTGCCAGTAGTTACCTTCCAGGGGCCCCCTCGAACACTGAAGCTTTCTTT
. TRBD1 TRBJ2-7 TRBV2 CASSEDDDRVLAISYEQYF TGTGCCAGCAGTGAAGACGATGACAGGGTTCTAGCTATATCCTACGAGCAGTACTTC
. . TRBJ2-1 TRBV18 CASSPRLEALNEQFF TGTGCCAGCTCACCCCGACTAGAGGCTCTCAATGAGCAGTTCTTC
. . TRBJ1-2 TRBV2 CASSVGSQDIRYGYTF TGTGCCAGCAGTGTGGGGTCGCAGGATATTCGCTATGGCTACACCTTC
. . TRBJ1-5 TRBV13 CASSLGPALVNQPQHF TGTGCCAGCAGCTTAGGCCCGGCGCTCGTCAATCAGCCCCAGCATTTT
. . TRBJ1-5 TRBV7-9 CASSLVSNQPQHF TGTGCCAGCAGCTTAGTTAGCAATCAGCCCCAGCATTTT
. . TRBJ1-2 TRBV27 CASSAQGIFGGYTF TGTGCCAGCAGTGCCCAGGGGATATTTGGTGGCTACACCTTC
. . TRBJ1-4 TRBV6-4 CASSKVTNEKLFF TGTGCCAGCTCGAAGGTAACTAATGAAAAACTGTTTTTT
. . TRBJ2-3 TRBV24-1 CATSITGGADTQYF TGTGCCACCAGTATAACAGGGGGGGCAGATACGCAGTATTTT
. . TRBJ1-2 TRBV2 CASSEQGPNYGYTF TGTGCCAGCAGTGAACAGGGACCGAACTATGGCTACACCTTC
. TRBD1 TRBJ2-7 TRBV7-6 CASSPAGTGTYEQYF TGTGCCAGCAGCCCCGCCGGGACAGGGACCTACGAGCAGTACTTC
. . TRBJ2-7 TRBV20-1 CSASQWGAYEQYF TGCAGTGCTAGTCAGTGGGGGGCGTACGAGCAGTACTTC
once . TRBJ2-5 TRBV29-1 CSAANRVVETQYF TGCAGCGCTGCGAACAGGGTGGTTGAGACCCAGTACTTC
. . TRBJ2-2 TRBV18 CASSPISDRTGELFF TGTGCCAGCTCACCAATCAGCGACCGCACCGGGGAGCTGTTTTTT
. . TRBJ1-1 TRBV12-5 CASGLVRGPTEAFF TGTGCTAGTGGTTTGGTACGAGGTCCCACTGAAGCTTTCTTT
. TRBD2 TRBJ2-5 TRBV6-1 CASSALAGGPGETQYF TGTGCCAGCAGTGCCCTAGCGGGAGGGCCGGGGGAGACCCAGTACTTC
. . TRBJ2-3 TRBV4-1 CASSQEGVTDTQYF TGCGCCAGCAGCCAAGAGGGGGTCACAGATACGCAGTATTTT
. . TRBJ1-3 TRBV28 CASSGNTIYF TGTGCCAGCTCTGGAAACACCATATATTTT
. . TRBJ1-2 TRBV7-9 CASSRSTGNYGYTF TGTGCCAGCAGCCGATCAACAGGGAACTATGGCTACACCTTC
. . TRBJ1-4 TRBV6-5 CASSYLRDLREEKLFF TGTGCCAGCAGTTACTTAAGGGACCTCCGGGAGGAAAAACTGTTTTTT
. . TRBJ1-6 TRBV5-4 CASSPNRERGYNSPLHF TGTGCCAGCAGCCCCAACAGGGAAAGAGGGTATAATTCACCCCTCCACTTT
. . TRBJ1-4 TRBV28 CASSQANEKLFF TGTGCCAGCAGTCAGGCTAATGAAAAACTGTTTTTT
. TRBD1 TRBJ2-2 TRBV9 CASSVKGQGSNTGELFF TGTGCCAGCAGCGTTAAAGGACAGGGGTCGAACACCGGGGAGCTGTTTTTT
. TRBD2 TRBJ2-7 TRBV6-6 CASSPGRGRAYEQYF TGTGCCAGCAGTCCCGGGAGGGGTAGGGCCTACGAGCAGTACTTC
. . TRBJ1-2 TRBV30 CAWSQENYGYTF TGTGCCTGGAGTCAGGAGAACTATGGCTACACCTTC
. . TRBJ2-3 TRBV4-2 CASSQEIAALGTDTQYF TGTGCCAGCAGCCAAGAAATAGCAGCCTTGGGCACAGATACGCAGTATTTT
. TRBD2 TRBJ2-1 TRBV7-8 CASSLAAGGGHNEQFF TGTGCCAGCAGCTTAGCGGCGGGAGGAGGACACAATGAGCAGTTCTTC
. . TRBJ2-3 TRBV30 CAWSQGPQGTDTQYF TGTGCCTGGAGCCAGGGACCCCAGGGCACAGATACGCAGTATTTT